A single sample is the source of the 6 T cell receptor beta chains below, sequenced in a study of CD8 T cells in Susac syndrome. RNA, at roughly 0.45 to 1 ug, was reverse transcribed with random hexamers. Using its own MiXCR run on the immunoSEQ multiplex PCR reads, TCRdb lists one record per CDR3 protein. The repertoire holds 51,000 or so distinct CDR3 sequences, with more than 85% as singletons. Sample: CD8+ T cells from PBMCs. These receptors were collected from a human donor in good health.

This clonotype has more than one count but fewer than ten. CDR3 DNA: TGTGCCAGCAGCCAAGGGAACTACTATGGCTACACCTTC. This gives the protein CASSQGNYYGYTF. This sequence joins TRBV5-6 and TRBJ1-2, with unresolved D. Germline values: CDR1 SGHDT, CDR2 YYEEEE. The CDR3 length is 13 residues. V was shortened by 4 bases and J by 3 bases, with 10 bases between the two germline ends. The full variable domain, with the rest looked up from reference TRBV5-6 and TRBJ1-2, is DAGVTQSPTHLIKTRGQQVTLRCSPKSGHDTVSWYQQALGQGPQFIFQYYEEEERQRGNFPDRFSGHQFPNYSSELNVNALLLGDSALYLCASSQGNYYGYTFGSGTRLTVV.

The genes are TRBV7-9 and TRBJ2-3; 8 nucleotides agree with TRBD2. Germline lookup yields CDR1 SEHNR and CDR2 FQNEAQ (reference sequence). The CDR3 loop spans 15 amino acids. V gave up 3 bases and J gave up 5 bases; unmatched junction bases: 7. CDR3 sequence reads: CASSFSGSGIDTQYF. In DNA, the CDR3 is TGTGCCAGCAGCTTCAGCGGGAGTGGGATAGATACGCAGTATTTT.

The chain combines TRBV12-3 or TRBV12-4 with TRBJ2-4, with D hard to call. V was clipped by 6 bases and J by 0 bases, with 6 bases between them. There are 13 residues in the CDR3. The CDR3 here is CASRLLAKNIQYF. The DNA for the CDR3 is TGTGCCAGCAGGTTACTAGCCAAAAACATTCAGTACTTC.

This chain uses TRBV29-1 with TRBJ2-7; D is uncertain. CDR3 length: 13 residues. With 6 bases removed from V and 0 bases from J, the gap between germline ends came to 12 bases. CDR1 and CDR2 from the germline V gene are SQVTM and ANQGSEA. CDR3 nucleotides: TGCAGCGTGGATCAGCGACCCTCCTACGAGCAGTACTTC. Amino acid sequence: CSVDQRPSYEQYF.

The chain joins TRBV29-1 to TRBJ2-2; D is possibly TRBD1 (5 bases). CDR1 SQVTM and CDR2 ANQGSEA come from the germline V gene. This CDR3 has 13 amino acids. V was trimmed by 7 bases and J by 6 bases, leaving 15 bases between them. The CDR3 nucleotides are TGCAGCGCCCTCTATACCAGGGCCGGGGAGCTGTTTTTT. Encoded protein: CSALYTRAGELFF.

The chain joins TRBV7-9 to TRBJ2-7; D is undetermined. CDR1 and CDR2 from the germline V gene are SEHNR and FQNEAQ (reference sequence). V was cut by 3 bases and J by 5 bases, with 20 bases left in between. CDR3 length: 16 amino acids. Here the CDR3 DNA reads TGTGCCAGCAGCTTCACCTACCGGGTCACGAACGACGAGCAGTACTTC. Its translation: CASSFTYRVTNDEQYF.